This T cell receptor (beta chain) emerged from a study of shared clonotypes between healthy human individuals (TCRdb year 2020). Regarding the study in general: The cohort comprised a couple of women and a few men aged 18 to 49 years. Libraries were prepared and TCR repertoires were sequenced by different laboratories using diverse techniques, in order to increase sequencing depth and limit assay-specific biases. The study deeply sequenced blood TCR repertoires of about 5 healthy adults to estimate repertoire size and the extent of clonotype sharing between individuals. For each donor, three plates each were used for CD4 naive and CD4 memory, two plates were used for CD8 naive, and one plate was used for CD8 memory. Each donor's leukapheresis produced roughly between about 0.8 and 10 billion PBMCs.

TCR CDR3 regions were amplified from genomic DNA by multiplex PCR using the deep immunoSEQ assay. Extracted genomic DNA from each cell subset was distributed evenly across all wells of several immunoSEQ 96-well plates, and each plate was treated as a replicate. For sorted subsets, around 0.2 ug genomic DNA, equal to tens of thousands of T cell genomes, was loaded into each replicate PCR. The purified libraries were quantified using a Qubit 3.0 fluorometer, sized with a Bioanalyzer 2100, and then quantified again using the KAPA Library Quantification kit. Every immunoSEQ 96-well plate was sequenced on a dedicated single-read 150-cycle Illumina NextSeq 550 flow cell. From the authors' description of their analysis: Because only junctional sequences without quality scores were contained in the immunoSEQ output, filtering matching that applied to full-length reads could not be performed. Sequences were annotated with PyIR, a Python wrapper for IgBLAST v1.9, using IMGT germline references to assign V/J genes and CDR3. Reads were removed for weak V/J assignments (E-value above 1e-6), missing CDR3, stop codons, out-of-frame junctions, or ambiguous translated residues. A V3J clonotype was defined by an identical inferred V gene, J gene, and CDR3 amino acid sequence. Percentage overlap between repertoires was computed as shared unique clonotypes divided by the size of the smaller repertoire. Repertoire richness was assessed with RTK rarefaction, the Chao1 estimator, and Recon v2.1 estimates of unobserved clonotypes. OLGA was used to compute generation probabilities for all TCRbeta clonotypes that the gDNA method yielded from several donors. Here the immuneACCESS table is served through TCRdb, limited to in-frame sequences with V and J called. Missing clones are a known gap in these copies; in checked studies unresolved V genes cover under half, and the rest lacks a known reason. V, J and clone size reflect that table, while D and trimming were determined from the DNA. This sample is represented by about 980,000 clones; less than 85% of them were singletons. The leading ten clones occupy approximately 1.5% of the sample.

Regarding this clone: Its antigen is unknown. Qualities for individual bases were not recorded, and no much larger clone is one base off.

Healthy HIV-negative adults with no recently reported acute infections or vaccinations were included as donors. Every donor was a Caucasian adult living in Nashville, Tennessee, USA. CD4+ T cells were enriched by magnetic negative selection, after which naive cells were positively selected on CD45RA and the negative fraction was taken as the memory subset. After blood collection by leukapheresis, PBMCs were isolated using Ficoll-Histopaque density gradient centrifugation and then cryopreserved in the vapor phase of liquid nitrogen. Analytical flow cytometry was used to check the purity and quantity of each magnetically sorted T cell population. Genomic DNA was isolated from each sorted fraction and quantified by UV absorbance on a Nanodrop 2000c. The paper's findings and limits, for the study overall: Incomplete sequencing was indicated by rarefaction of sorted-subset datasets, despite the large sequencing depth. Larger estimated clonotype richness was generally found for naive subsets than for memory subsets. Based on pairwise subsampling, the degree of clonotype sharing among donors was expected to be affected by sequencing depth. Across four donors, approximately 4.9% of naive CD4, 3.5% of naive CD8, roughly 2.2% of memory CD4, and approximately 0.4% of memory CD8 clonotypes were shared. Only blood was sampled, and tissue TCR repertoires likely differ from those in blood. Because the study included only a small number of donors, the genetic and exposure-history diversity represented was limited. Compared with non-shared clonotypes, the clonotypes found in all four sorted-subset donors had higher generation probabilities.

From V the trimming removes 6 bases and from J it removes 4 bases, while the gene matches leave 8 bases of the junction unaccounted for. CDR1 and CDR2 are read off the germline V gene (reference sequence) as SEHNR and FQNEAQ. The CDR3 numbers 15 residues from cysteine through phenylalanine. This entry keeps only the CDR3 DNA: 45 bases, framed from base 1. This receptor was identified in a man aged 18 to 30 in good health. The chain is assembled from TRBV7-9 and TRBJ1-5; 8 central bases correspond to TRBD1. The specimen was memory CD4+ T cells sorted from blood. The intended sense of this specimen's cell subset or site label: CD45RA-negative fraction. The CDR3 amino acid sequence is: CASSDAGTGNQPQHF. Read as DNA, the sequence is TGTGCCAGCAGTGACGCCGGGACAGGAAATCAGCCCCAGCATTTT.